This T cell receptor beta chain was retrieved from a study of blood T cell repertoires in COVID-19. At the level of the study: Samples taken during acute and convalescent COVID-19 were collected in the United States, Italy and Spain. The analysed material was cDNA or gDNA that came from T cells, B-cell-depleted T cells, or PBMCs.

Original methodology: Amplified reference gene primers provided the basis for estimating nucleated cell counts. Using immunoSEQ multiplex PCR, the repertoire was profiled, and TCRdb retains in-frame clones only, with some absent. V, J and clone size are taken as reported in that table, and D and trimming were inferred from the DNA itself. The sample gives tens of thousands of clones, roughly 89% of which show up once; about 3.3% is in the top ten. The TCR originated in a woman between 65 and 79 years old with acute or convalescent COVID-19. The source material was peripheral blood.

CDR3 sequence: CASSRATGTYGYTF. The CDR3 coding sequence is TGTGCCAGCAGCCGCGCGACAGGGACCTATGGCTACACCTTC. The chain couples TRBV28 to TRBJ1-2, with TRBD1 identical over 7 bases. Germline values: CDR1 MDHEN, CDR2 SYDVKM. This CDR3 is built from 14 residues. J lost 4 bases, V lost 6 bases, and 8 bases had no gene match.